This T cell receptor beta chain was identified in a study of T cell changes during pregnancy in multiple sclerosis. With V trimmed by 3 bases and J by 0 bases, 8 bases remained unmatched. The CDR3 sequence is 17 residues long. Germline lookup yields CDR1 SGHNT and CDR2 YENEEA. Method: immunoSEQ multiplex PCR; TCRdb's copy keeps in-frame clones and lacks some. Of tens of thousands of clones in the sample, around nine tenths were seen once. The V call is TRBV11-3, the J call TRBJ2-1; TRBD2 agrees at 7 bases. This sequence originates from a female donor with multiple sclerosis, enrolled in a pregnancy study. The material sequenced was CD4+ T cells from peripheral blood mononuclear cells, taken in the second trimester of pregnancy. CDR3 nucleotide sequence: TGTGCCAGCAGCTTCGCCCCAGCGGGAAGCTCCTACAATGAGCAGTTCTTC. This sequence encodes CASSFAPAGSSYNEQFF.